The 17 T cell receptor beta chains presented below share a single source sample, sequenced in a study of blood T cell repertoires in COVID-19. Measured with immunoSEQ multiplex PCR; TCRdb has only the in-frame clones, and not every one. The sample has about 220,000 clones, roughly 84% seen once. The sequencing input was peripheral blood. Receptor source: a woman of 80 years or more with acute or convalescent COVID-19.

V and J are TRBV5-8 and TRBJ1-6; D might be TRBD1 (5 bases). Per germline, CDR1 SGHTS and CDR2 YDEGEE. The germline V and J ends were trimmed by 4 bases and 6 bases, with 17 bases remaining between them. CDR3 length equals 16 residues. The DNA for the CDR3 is TGTGCCAGCAGCCTGACAGCCAGCACGCCTAATTCACCCCTCCACTTT. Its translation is CASSLTASTPNSPLHF.

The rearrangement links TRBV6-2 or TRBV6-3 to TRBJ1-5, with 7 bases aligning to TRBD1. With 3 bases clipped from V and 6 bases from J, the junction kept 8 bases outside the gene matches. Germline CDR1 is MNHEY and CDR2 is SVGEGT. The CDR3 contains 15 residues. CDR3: CASSYYRGGSQPQHF. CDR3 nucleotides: TGTGCCAGCAGTTATTACAGGGGAGGTAGTCAGCCCCAGCATTTT.

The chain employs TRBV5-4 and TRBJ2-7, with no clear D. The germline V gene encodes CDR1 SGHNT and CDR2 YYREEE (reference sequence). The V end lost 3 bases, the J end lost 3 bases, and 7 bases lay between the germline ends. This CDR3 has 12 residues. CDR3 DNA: TGTGCCAGCAGCTACGAGGTCTACGAGCAGTACTTC. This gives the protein CASSYEVYEQYF. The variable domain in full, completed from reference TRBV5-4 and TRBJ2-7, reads ETGVTQSPTHLIKTRGQQVTLRCSSQSGHNTVSWYQQALGQGPQFIFQYYREEENGRGNFPPRFSGLQFPNYSSELNVNALELDDSALYLCASSYEVYEQYFGPGTRLTVT.

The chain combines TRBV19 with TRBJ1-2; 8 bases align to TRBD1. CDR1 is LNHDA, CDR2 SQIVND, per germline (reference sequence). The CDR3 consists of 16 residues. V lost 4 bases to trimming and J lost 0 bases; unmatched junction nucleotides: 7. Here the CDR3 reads CASSTGQGGTNYGYTF. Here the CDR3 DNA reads TGTGCCAGTAGTACAGGACAGGGAGGCACTAACTATGGCTACACCTTC.

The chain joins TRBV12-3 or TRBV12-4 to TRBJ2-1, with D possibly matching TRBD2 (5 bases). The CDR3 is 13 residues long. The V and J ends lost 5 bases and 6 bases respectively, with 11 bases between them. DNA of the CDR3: TGTGCCAGCAGTATCGGACTCGGCAATGAGCAGTTCTTC. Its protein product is CASSIGLGNEQFF.

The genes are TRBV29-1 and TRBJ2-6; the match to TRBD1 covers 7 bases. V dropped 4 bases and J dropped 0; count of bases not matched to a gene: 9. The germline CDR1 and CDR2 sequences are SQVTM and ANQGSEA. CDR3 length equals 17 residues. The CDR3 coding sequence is TGCAGCGTTGGGGGGACAGAGAGAATCTCTGGGGCCAACGTCCTGACTTTC. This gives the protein CSVGGTERISGANVLTF.

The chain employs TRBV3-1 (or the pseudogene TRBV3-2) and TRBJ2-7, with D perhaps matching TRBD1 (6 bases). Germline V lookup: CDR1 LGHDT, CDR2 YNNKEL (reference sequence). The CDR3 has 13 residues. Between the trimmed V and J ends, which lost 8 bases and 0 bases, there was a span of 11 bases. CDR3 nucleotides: TGTGCCAGCGGGGGCAGGGACTCCTACGAGCAGTACTTC. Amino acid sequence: CASGGRDSYEQYF.

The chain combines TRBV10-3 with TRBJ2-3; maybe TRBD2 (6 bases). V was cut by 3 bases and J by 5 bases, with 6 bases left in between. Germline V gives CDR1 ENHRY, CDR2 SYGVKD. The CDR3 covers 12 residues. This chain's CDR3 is CAISDGGDTQYF. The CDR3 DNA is TGTGCCATCAGTGACGGGGGAGATACGCAGTATTTT.

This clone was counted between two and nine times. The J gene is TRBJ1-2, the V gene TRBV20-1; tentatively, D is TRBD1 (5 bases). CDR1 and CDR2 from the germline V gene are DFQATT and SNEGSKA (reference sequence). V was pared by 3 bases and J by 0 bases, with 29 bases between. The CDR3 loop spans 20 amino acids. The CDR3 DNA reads TGCAGTGCTAGTGATCAAGGGGCCCAGAACTTTCCCGAAGCTAACTATGGCTACACCTTC. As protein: CSASDQGAQNFPEANYGYTF.

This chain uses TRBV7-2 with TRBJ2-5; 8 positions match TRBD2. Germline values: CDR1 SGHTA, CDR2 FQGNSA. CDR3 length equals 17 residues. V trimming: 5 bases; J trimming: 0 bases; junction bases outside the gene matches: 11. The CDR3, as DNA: TGTGCCAGCAGCCCTACTTTCGGGGGGGGCAACCAAGAGACCCAGTACTTC. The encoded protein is CASSPTFGGGNQETQYF. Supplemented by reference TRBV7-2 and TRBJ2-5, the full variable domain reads GAGVSQSPSNKVTEKGKDVELRCDPISGHTALYWYRQSLGQGLEFLIYFQGNSAPDKSGLPSDRFSAERTGGSVSTLTIQRTQQEDSAVYLCASSPTFGGGNQETQYFGPGTRLLVL.

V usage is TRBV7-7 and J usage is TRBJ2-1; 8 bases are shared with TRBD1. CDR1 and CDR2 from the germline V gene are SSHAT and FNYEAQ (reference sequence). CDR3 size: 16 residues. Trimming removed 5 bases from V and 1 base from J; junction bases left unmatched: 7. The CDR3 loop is CASSPTTGGSYNEQFF. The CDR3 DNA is TGTGCCAGCAGCCCGACCACAGGGGGGTCCTACAATGAGCAGTTCTTC.

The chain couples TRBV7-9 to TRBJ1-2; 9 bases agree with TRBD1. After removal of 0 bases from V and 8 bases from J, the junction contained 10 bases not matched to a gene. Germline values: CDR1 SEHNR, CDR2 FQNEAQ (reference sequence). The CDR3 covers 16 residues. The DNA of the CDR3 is TGTGCCAGCAGCTTAGCCACTGGATACAGGGGGCTAGGCTACACCTTC. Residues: CASSLATGYRGLGYTF.

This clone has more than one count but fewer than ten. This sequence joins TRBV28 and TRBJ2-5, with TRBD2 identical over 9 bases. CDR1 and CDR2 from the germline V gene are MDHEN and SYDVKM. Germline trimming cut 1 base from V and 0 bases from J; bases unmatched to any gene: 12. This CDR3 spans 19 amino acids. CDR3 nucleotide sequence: TGTGCCAGCAGTTTATACTATGCGGGAGGGGGTTCGTACCAAGAGACCCAGTACTTC. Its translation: CASSLYYAGGGSYQETQYF.

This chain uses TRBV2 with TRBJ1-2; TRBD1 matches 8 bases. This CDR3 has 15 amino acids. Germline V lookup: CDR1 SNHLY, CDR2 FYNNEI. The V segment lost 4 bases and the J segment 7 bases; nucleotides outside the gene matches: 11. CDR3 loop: CASSGSGQGIIGYTF. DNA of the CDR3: TGTGCCAGCAGTGGATCCGGACAGGGAATTATTGGCTACACCTTC.

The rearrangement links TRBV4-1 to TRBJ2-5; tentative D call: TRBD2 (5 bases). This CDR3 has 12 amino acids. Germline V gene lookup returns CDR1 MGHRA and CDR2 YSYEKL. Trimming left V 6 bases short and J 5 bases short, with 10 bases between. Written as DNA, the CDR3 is TGCGCCAGCAGTCTCCGAGGGGAGACCCAGTACTTC. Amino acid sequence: CASSLRGETQYF.

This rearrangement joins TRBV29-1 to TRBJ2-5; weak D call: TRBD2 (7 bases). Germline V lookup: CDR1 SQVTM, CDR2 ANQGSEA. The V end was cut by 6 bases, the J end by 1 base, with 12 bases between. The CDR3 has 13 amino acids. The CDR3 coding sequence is TGCAGCGTCGGAGGGGGGGGCCAAGAGACCCAGTACTTC. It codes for CSVGGGGQETQYF.

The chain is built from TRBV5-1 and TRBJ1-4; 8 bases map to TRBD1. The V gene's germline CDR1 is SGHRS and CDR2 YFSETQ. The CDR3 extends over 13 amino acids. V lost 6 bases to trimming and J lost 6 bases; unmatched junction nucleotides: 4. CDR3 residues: CASNRGSDEKLFF. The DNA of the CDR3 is TGCGCCAGCAACAGGGGGTCTGATGAAAAACTGTTTTTT.